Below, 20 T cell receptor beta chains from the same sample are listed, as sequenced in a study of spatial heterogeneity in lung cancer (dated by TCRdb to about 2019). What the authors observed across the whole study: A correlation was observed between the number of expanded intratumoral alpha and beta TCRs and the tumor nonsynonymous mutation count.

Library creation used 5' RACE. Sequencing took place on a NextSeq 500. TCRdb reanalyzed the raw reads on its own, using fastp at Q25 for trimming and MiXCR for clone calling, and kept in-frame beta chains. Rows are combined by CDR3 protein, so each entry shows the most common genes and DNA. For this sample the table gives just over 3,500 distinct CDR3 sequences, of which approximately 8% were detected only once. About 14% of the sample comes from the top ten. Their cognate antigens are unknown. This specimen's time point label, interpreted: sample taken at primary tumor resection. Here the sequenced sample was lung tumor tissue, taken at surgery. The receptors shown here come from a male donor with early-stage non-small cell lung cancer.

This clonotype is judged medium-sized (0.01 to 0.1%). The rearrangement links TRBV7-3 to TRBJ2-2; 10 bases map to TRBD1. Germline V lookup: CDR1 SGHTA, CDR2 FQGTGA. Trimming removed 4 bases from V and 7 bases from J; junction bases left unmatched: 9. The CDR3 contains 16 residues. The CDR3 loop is CASSSDGTGDGGELFF. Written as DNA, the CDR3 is TGTGCCAGCAGCTCAGACGGGACAGGGGATGGCGGGGAGCTGTTTTTT.

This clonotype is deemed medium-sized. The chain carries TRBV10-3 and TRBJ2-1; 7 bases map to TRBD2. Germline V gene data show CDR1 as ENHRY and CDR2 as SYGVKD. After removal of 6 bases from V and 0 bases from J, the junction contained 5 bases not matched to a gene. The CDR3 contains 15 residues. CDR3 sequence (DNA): TGTGCCATCAGAAGGACGGGGGGCTCCTACAATGAGCAGTTCTTC. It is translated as CAIRRTGGSYNEQFF.

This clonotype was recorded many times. The CDR3, as DNA: TGTGCCAGCAGTCCGGGACTAGCGGGAGTGGGTCCCAAAAACATTCAGTACTTC. Residues: CASSPGLAGVGPKNIQYF. V usage is TRBV12-3 or TRBV12-4 and J usage is TRBJ2-4, with 14 bases that match TRBD2. This CDR3 contains 18 residues. V lost 5 bases, J lost 2 bases, and 8 bases stayed unmatched.

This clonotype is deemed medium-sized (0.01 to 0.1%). In DNA, the CDR3 is TGTGCCAGCAGTTCCGGACCGACGGGGGGCCATGAGCAGTTCTTC. Its protein product is CASSSGPTGGHEQFF. The V and J genes are TRBV12-3 or TRBV12-4 and TRBJ2-1; tentatively, D is TRBD2 (7 bases). This CDR3 has 15 residues. Trimming cost V 4 bases and J 8 bases, with 18 bases left between them.

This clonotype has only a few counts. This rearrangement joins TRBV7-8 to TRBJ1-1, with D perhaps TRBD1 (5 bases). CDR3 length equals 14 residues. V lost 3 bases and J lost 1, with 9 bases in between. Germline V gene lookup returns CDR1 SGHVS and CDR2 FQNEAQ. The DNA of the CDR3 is TGTGCCAGCAGCTTGGGGGATGAGAACACTGAAGCTTTCTTT. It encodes CASSLGDENTEAFF.

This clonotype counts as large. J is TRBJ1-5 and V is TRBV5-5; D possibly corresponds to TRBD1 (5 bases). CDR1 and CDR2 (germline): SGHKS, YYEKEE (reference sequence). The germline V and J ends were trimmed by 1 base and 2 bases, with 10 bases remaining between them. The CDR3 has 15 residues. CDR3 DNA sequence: TGTGCCAGCAGCTTGTGGGGCGAGGGCAATCAGCCCCAGCATTTT. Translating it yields CASSLWGEGNQPQHF.

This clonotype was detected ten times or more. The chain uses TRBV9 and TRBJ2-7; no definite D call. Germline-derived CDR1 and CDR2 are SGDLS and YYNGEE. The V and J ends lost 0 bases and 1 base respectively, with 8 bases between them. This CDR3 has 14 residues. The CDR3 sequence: CASSVDGSSYEQYF. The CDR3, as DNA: TGTGCCAGCAGCGTAGACGGCTCTTCCTACGAGCAGTACTTC.

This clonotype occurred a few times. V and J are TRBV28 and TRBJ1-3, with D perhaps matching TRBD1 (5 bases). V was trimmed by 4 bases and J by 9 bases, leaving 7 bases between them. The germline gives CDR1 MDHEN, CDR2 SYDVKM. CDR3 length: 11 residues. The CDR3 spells CASSSGVTIYF. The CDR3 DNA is TGTGCCAGCAGTTCGGGGGTCACCATATATTTT.

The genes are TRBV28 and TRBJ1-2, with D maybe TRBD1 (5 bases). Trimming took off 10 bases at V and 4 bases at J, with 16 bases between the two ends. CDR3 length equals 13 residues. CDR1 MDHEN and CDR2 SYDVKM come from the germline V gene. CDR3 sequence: CAIRGTRTYGYTF. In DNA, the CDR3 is TGTGCCATCCGGGGGACCCGCACCTATGGCTACACCTTC.

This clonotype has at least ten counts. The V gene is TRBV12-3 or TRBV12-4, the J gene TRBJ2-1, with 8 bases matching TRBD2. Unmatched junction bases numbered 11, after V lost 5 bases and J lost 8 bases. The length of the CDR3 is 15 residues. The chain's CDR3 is CASSPGTRRGYEQFF. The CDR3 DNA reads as TGTGCCAGCAGTCCCGGGACTAGAAGAGGGTATGAGCAGTTCTTC.

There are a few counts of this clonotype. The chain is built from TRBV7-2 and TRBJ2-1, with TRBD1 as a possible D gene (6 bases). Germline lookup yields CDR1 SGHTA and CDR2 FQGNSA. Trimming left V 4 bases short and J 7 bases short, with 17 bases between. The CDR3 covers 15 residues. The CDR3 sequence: CASSSRGSFRNEQFF. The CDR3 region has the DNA TGTGCCAGCAGCTCGAGGGGGTCATTTAGGAATGAGCAGTTCTTC. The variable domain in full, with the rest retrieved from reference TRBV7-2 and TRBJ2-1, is GAGVSQSPSNKVTEKGKDVELRCDPISGHTALYWYRQSLGQGLEFLIYFQGNSAPDKSGLPSDRFSAERTGGSVSTLTIQRTQQEDSAVYLCASSSRGSFRNEQFFGPGTRLTVL.

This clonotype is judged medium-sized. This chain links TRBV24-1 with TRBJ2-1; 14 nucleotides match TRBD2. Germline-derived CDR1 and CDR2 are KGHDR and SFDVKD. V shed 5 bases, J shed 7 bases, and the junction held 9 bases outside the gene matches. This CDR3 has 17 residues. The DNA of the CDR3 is TGTGCCACCAGTGGACTAGCGGGAGGGCCGAAGGAAAATGAGCAGTTCTTC. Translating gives CATSGLAGGPKENEQFF.

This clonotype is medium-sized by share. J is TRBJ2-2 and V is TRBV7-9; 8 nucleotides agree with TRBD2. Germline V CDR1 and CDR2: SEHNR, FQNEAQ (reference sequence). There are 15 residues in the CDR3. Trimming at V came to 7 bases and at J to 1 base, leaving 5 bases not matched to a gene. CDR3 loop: CASIVAGLNTGELFF. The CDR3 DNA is TGTGCCAGCATTGTAGCGGGACTGAACACCGGGGAGCTGTTTTTT.

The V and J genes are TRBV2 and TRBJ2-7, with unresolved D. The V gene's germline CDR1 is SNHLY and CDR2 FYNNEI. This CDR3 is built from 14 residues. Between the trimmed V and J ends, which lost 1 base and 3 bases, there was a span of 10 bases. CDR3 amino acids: CASSEEFLNYEQYF. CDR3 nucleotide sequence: TGTGCCAGCAGTGAAGAATTCCTAAACTACGAGCAGTACTTC.

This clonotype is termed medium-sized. In DNA form, the CDR3 reads TGTGCCAGCAGTTACTGGACAGGGGGGGTGGTGATGAACACTGAAGCTTTCTTT. This gives the protein CASSYWTGGVVMNTEAFF. This chain joins TRBV6-6 and TRBJ1-1; TRBD1 matches 10 bases. The trim removed 1 base at V and 0 bases at J, leaving 8 bases unmatched. CDR3 length: 18 residues. Germline V gives CDR1 MNHNY, CDR2 SVGAGI (reference sequence).

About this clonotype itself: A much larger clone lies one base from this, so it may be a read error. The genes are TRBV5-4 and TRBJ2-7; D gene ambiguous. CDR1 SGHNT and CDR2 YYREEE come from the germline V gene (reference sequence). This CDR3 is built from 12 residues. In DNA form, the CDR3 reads TGTGCCAGCAGCTTGTTGGGCTACGAGGAGTACTTC. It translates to CASSLLGYEEYF.

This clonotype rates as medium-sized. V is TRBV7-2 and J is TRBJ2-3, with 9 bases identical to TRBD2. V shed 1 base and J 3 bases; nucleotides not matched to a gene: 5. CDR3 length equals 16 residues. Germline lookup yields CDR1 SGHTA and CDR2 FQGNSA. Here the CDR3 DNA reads TGTGCCAGCAGCTTAGGAGGTCTAGCGGGGACAGATACGCAGTATTTT. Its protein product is CASSLGGLAGTDTQYF.

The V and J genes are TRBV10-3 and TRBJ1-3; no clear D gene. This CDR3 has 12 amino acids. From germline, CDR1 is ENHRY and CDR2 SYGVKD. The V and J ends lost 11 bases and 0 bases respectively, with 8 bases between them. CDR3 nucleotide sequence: TGTGCCGCCGGCGGCTCTGGAAACACCATATATTTT. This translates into CAAGGSGNTIYF.

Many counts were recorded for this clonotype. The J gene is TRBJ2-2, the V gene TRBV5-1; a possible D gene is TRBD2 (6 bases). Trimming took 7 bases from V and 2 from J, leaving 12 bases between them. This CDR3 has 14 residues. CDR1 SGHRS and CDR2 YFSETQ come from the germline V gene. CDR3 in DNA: TGCGCCAGCGCCGAGGGACTCAACACCGGGGAGCTGTTTTTT. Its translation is CASAEGLNTGELFF.

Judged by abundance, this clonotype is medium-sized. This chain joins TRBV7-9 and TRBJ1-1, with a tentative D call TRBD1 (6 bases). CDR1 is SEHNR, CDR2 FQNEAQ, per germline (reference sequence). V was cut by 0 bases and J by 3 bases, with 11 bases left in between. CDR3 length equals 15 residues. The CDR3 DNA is TGTGCCAGCAGCTTAGCGGGGGGCCTGGACACTGAAGCTTTCTTT. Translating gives CASSLAGGLDTEAFF.